These 32 T cell receptor beta chains came from one sample sequenced in a study of blood T cell repertoires in COVID-19. Only in-frame clones appear in the TCRdb table, and some are missing; sequencing was by immunoSEQ multiplex PCR. The sample holds hundreds of thousands of clones; around 85% are singletons and the top ten take around 2.2%. Sequenced: peripheral blood. These receptors came from a woman aged 45 to 65 with acute or convalescent COVID-19.

At least ten counts were recorded for this clone. This chain links TRBV5-1 with TRBJ1-4; 9 bases fit TRBD1. CDR1 SGHRS and CDR2 YFSETQ come from the germline V gene. With V trimmed by 4 bases and J by 7 bases, 5 bases remained unmatched. This CDR3 region has 14 residues. CDR3 loop: CASSPGTGREKLFF. CDR3 DNA: TGCGCCAGCAGCCCCGGGACAGGGCGTGAAAAACTGTTTTTT.

The sample holds a few counts of this clone. This chain connects TRBV3-1 (or the pseudogene TRBV3-2) to TRBJ1-5, with D unresolved. Trimming left V 5 bases short and J 1 base short, with 15 bases between. The CDR3 spans 16 residues. Germline CDR1 LGHDT, CDR2 YNNKEL (reference sequence). This chain's CDR3 is CASSKQAGPSNQPQHF. The CDR3 coding sequence is TGTGCCAGCAGCAAACAAGCAGGTCCGAGCAATCAGCCCCAGCATTTT.

The gene calls are TRBV5-1 and TRBJ1-4, with D unclear. CDR3 length equals 12 residues. V dropped 0 bases and J dropped 8 bases, with 5 bases sitting between them. Germline V CDR1 and CDR2: SGHRS, YFSETQ. CDR3 region: CASSLEREKLFF. CDR3 sequence (DNA): TGCGCCAGCAGCTTGGAGCGAGAAAAACTGTTTTTT.

The chain combines TRBV28 with TRBJ2-7; TRBD2 aligns across 7 bases. This CDR3 has 14 amino acids. J gave up 4 bases and V 8 bases, and 11 bases lay outside the gene matches. Germline V lookup: CDR1 MDHEN, CDR2 SYDVKM. CDR3 coding DNA: TGTGCCAGCTCTCCGGGAGGTCCCCCGTACGAGCAGTACTTC. Translation: CASSPGGPPYEQYF.

V is TRBV7-3 and J is TRBJ2-1; TRBD2 agrees at 10 bases. V trimming: 8 bases; J trimming: 2 bases; junction bases outside the gene matches: 6. Germline V gene lookup returns CDR1 SGHTA and CDR2 FQGTGA. The CDR3 runs to 15 residues. The CDR3 loop reads CASGLSGGAYNEQFF. CDR3 bases: TGTGCCAGCGGACTCAGCGGGGGGGCCTACAATGAGCAGTTCTTC.

This clone was seen only once. The chain is built from TRBV6-6 and TRBJ2-5; D remains ambiguous. Trimming pared 7 bases from V and 2 bases from J, leaving 17 bases between. Germline V gives CDR1 MNHNY, CDR2 SVGAGI (reference sequence). There are 15 residues in the CDR3. DNA of the CDR3: TGTGCCAGCACCTCCCACCACGAGGAACAAGAGACCCAGTACTTC. Its translation is CASTSHHEEQETQYF.

The V call is TRBV6-1, the J call TRBJ2-7, with a weak D call TRBD1 (5 bases). The CDR3 extends over 14 amino acids. Trimming took off 3 bases at V and 0 bases at J, with 9 bases between the two ends. Germline V gene data show CDR1 as MNHNS and CDR2 as SASEGT. The CDR3 DNA is TGTGCCAGCAGTGACAGGGCGTTCTCCTACGAGCAGTACTTC. Translating gives CASSDRAFSYEQYF.

V gene TRBV6-2 or TRBV6-3 combines with J gene TRBJ2-1, with D possibly being TRBD2 (6 bases). Deletions cut 4 bases from V and 6 bases from J, with 19 bases between. This CDR3 region has 16 residues. Germline assignment: CDR1 MNHEY and CDR2 SVGEGT. The CDR3 sequence is CASSSPGLPVPNEQFF. The CDR3 bases are TGTGCCAGCAGTTCACCGGGACTGCCCGTCCCCAATGAGCAGTTCTTC.

This clone was observed a few times. The chain uses TRBV5-4 and TRBJ2-7, with D uncertain. Trimming took off 1 base at V and 1 base at J, with 9 bases between the two ends. This CDR3 is 14 amino acids long. The germline gives CDR1 SGHNT, CDR2 YYREEE (reference sequence). CDR3 DNA sequence: TGTGCCAGCAGCTTGATTGGCTCTTCCTACGAGCAGTACTTC. As protein: CASSLIGSSYEQYF.

The rearrangement joins TRBV7-4 to TRBJ2-2; D remains ambiguous. Germline CDR1 reads SGHVT; CDR2 reads SQSDAQ. This CDR3 is built from 15 residues. Trimming took 0 bases from V and 3 from J, leaving 8 bases between them. This chain's CDR3 is CASSLAEHYTGELFF. CDR3 coding DNA: TGTGCCAGCAGCTTAGCAGAGCATTACACCGGGGAGCTGTTTTTT.

The gene calls are TRBV5-4 and TRBJ1-2, with a weak D call TRBD1 (5 bases). CDR3 length equals 13 residues. With 2 bases removed from V and 5 bases from J, the gap between germline ends came to 10 bases. Germline values: CDR1 SGHNT, CDR2 YYREEE (reference sequence). The CDR3 protein is CASSLWGGYGYTF. The CDR3 DNA sequence: TGTGCCAGCAGCTTATGGGGGGGATATGGCTACACCTTC.

J is TRBJ1-3 and V is TRBV7-2; D is unclear. The V end was cut by 6 bases, the J end by 2 bases, with 20 bases between. Germline V gene data show CDR1 as SGHTA and CDR2 as FQGNSA. The CDR3 sequence is 17 residues long. The CDR3 sequence: CASSFDSHGDPGNTIYF. Here the CDR3 DNA reads TGTGCCAGCAGTTTTGACTCTCATGGAGATCCTGGAAACACCATATATTTT.

This chain joins TRBV12-3 or TRBV12-4 and TRBJ1-1; tentative D call: TRBD1 (6 bases). V lost 6 bases and J 1 base, leaving 9 bases between the germline ends. The CDR3 is 13 amino acids. The CDR3 is CASRLQGNTEAFF. The CDR3, as DNA: TGTGCCAGCAGGTTACAGGGGAACACTGAAGCTTTCTTT.

The rearrangement links TRBV11-3 to TRBJ2-3, with TRBD2 identical over 8 bases. The CDR3 is made up of 12 amino acids. From germline, CDR1 is SGHNT and CDR2 YENEEA. V was pared by 5 bases and J by 8 bases, with 3 bases of the junction left unmatched. CDR3 amino acids: CASSTGGGTQYF. As DNA, the CDR3 is TGTGCCAGCAGCACCGGGGGGGGTACGCAGTATTTT. Full variable domain (rest looked up from reference TRBV11-3 and TRBJ2-3): EAGVVQSPRYKIIEKKQPVAFWCNPISGHNTLYWYLQNLGQGPELLIRYENEEAVDDSQLPKDRFSAERLKGVDSTLKIQPAELGDSAVYLCASSTGGGTQYFGPGTRLTVL.

The chain is built from TRBV6-2 or TRBV6-3 and TRBJ2-1, with 9 bases matching TRBD2. The germline CDR1 and CDR2 sequences are MNHEY and SVGEGT. The CDR3 extends over 17 amino acids. The J segment lost 12 bases and the V segment lost 3 bases, leaving 18 bases of the junction unmatched. CDR3 sequence (DNA): TGTGCCAGCAGTTATTATCCAGATAGCGGGGGCGGGACATGGCAGTTCTTC. Its protein is CASSYYPDSGGGTWQFF.

The chain couples TRBV4-3 to TRBJ2-1, with 11 bases aligning to TRBD2. Germline values: CDR1 LGHNA, CDR2 YSLEER. The CDR3 totals 17 residues. V was clipped by 0 bases and J by 7 bases; unmatched bases: 8. As DNA, the CDR3 is TGCGCCAGCAGCCAAGATTTGGCTAGCGGGAGGAGTAATGAGCAGTTCTTC. Residues: CASSQDLASGRSNEQFF.

This chain uses TRBV4-1 with TRBJ2-5, with 8 bases that match TRBD2. Germline CDR1 is MGHRA and CDR2 is YSYEKL. This CDR3 has 16 amino acids. V trimming: 3 bases; J trimming: 1 base; junction bases outside the gene matches: 7. The CDR3 is CASSQAGGALQETQYF. CDR3 in DNA: TGCGCCAGCAGCCAGGCGGGGGGTGCCCTCCAAGAGACCCAGTACTTC.

The chain carries TRBV18 and TRBJ1-4; 8 positions match TRBD1. The V gene end was trimmed by 3 bases and the J gene end by 5 bases; junction bases not matched to a gene: 2. Germline V gene data show CDR1 as KGHSH and CDR2 as LQKENI. The CDR3 has 14 amino acids. The CDR3 sequence: CASSPRTGNEKLFF. The CDR3 DNA reads as TGTGCCAGCTCACCGAGGACAGGGAATGAAAAACTGTTTTTT.

V and J are TRBV7-9 and TRBJ1-5, with a weak D call TRBD1 (6 bases). Per germline, CDR1 SEHNR and CDR2 FQNEAQ (reference sequence). Trimming stripped 6 bases from V and 0 bases from J, with 24 bases between. The CDR3 sequence is 19 residues long. The CDR3 nucleotides are TGTGCCAGCAGTACTCATTTCGGGGGGCCCAATTATAGCAATCAGCCCCAGCATTTT. This codes for CASSTHFGGPNYSNQPQHF.

Points on this clone: This probably arose from a read error, given a far larger clone one base away. The chain links TRBV7-9 to TRBJ2-1, with D maybe TRBD2 (5 bases). Trimming cost V 2 bases and J 0 bases, with 8 bases left between them. CDR3 length: 15 amino acids. Germline-derived CDR1 and CDR2 are SEHNR and FQNEAQ (reference sequence). CDR3 loop: CASSLSGSSYNEQFF. DNA for the CDR3: TGTGCCAGCAGCTTAAGTGGGAGCTCCTACAATGAGCAGTTCTTC.

The chain uses TRBV3-1 (or the pseudogene TRBV3-2) and TRBJ2-1; 10 bases align to TRBD2. V trimming: 6 bases; J trimming: 6 bases; junction bases outside the gene matches: 8. CDR1 and CDR2 (germline): LGHDT, YNNKEL (reference sequence). This CDR3 region has 15 residues. CDR3 sequence (DNA): TGTGCCAGCAGGTCCCAAGCGGGGGGGCGCAATGAGCAGTTCTTC. Its translation: CASRSQAGGRNEQFF.

The V gene is TRBV9, the J gene TRBJ2-1, with 14 bases fitting TRBD2. V shed 4 bases and J 4 bases; nucleotides not matched to a gene: 10. The CDR3 has 18 amino acids. CDR1 SGDLS and CDR2 YYNGEE come from the germline V gene. CDR3 bases: TGTGCCAGCAGCCCTGGGGGACTAGCGGGGGCATATTACAATGAGCAGTTCTTC. Its translation: CASSPGGLAGAYYNEQFF.

The genes are TRBV5-1 and TRBJ2-5; 12 nucleotides line up with TRBD2. Germline CDR1 reads SGHRS; CDR2 reads YFSETQ. The V and J ends lost 0 bases and 5 bases, in that order; junction bases with no gene match: 2. CDR3 size: 15 residues. CDR3: CASSLGTSGVETQYF. The CDR3 DNA reads TGCGCCAGCAGCTTGGGGACTAGCGGGGTTGAGACCCAGTACTTC. Full variable domain (outside the CDR3, taken from reference TRBV5-1 and TRBJ2-5): KAGVTQTPRYLIKTRGQQVTLSCSPISGHRSVSWYQQTPGQGLQFLFEYFSETQRNKGNFPGRFSGRQFSNSRSEMNVSTLELGDSALYLCASSLGTSGVETQYFGPGTRLLVL.

This clone was found a few times. The V and J genes are TRBV15 and TRBJ2-7, with 8 nucleotides matching TRBD2. Germline lookup yields CDR1 LNHNV and CDR2 YYDKDF (reference sequence). The CDR3 has 18 residues. Trimming at V came to 1 base and at J to 3 bases, leaving 14 bases not matched to a gene. The CDR3 is CATSRVPLRGGPDYEQYF. CDR3 DNA sequence: TGTGCCACCAGCAGAGTCCCCCTCCGCGGGGGGCCCGACTACGAGCAGTACTTC.

This clone has only one observation. J is TRBJ1-1 and V is TRBV11-2; 9 bases are shared with TRBD1. Trimming took 0 bases from V and 1 from J; bases not matched to a gene: 6. This CDR3 is built from 17 residues. CDR1 and CDR2 from the germline V gene are SGHAT and FQNNGV. CDR3 nucleotides: TGTGCCAGCAGCTTAGATCGGAACAGGGGGCCGAACACTGAAGCTTTCTTT. This codes for CASSLDRNRGPNTEAFF.

The chain is built from TRBV29-1 and TRBJ2-1, with 9 bases that match TRBD2. CDR3 length: 15 amino acids. The V segment lost 4 bases and the J segment 7 bases; nucleotides outside the gene matches: 11. Germline V gene data show CDR1 as SQVTM and CDR2 as ANQGSEA. The CDR3 reads CSVGKGGLAYNEQFF. For the CDR3, the DNA is TGCAGCGTTGGAAAGGGGGGACTAGCTTATAATGAGCAGTTCTTC.

CDR3 bases: TGTGCCACCAGTGATTATACAGGGGGCGAAGAGACCCAGTACTTC. Amino acid sequence: CATSDYTGGEETQYF. The chain couples TRBV24-1 to TRBJ2-5; 9 bases are a match to TRBD1. Germline V gene data show CDR1 as KGHDR and CDR2 as SFDVKD. The CDR3 contains 15 residues. V dropped 2 bases and J dropped 3; count of bases not matched to a gene: 3.

The chain carries TRBV19 and TRBJ1-5, with D possibly being TRBD1 (6 bases). Looked up from germline, CDR1 is LNHDA and CDR2 is SQIVND (reference sequence). This CDR3 has 15 residues. V was trimmed by 7 bases and J by 0 bases, leaving 13 bases between them. CDR3 loop: CASTSRTDSNQPQHF. CDR3 in DNA: TGTGCCAGTACCTCTCGGACAGATAGCAATCAGCCCCAGCATTTT. Drawing the rest from reference TRBV19 and TRBJ1-5, the complete variable domain is DGGITQSPKYLFRKEGQNVTLSCEQNLNHDAMYWYRQDPGQGLRLIYYSQIVNDFQKGDIAEGYSVSREKKESFPLTVTSAQKNPTAFYLCASTSRTDSNQPQHFGDGTRLSIL.

V and J are TRBV11-3 and TRBJ1-4; 7 bases fit TRBD1. This CDR3 contains 16 residues. Per germline, CDR1 SGHNT and CDR2 YENEEA. V was clipped by 3 bases and J by 7 bases; unmatched bases: 11. The CDR3 sequence: CASSFRQGRATEKLFF. The CDR3 DNA follows: TGTGCCAGCAGCTTTAGACAGGGAAGGGCTACTGAAAAACTGTTTTTT.

This chain links TRBV6-1 with TRBJ2-5, with 10 positions matching TRBD1. The trim removed 3 bases at V and 9 bases at J, leaving 7 bases unmatched. Per the germline V gene, CDR1 is MNHNS and CDR2 is SASEGT. The CDR3 loop spans 14 amino acids. The CDR3 DNA reads as TGTGCCAGCAGTGAGCCCGGGACAGGGGAGGCCCAGTACTTC. This translates into CASSEPGTGEAQYF.

CDR3 loop: CATIYGYTF. CDR3 DNA: TGTGCCACCATTTATGGCTACACCTTC. The chain joins TRBV6-4 to TRBJ1-2; D unclear. The CDR3 runs to 9 residues. Trimming took 10 bases from V and 5 from J, leaving 5 bases between them. Germline lookup yields CDR1 MRHNA and CDR2 SNTAGT.

The chain uses TRBV29-1 and TRBJ2-7; 9 positions agree with TRBD1. The CDR3 length is 13 residues. Losses at the gene ends were 7 bases for V and 0 bases for J; bases not matched to a gene: 4. CDR1 and CDR2 from the germline V gene are SQVTM and ANQGSEA. The CDR3 DNA follows: TGCAGCGGGGGACAGGGAAGCTCCTACGAGCAGTACTTC. The encoded protein is CSGGQGSSYEQYF.